Listed below are T cell receptor beta chains from one sample, sequenced in a study of cytomegalovirus exposure and HLA in healthy donors. Profiling relied on immunoSEQ multiplex PCR, and the TCRdb table lists in-frame clones only, not all of them. The sample shows about 170,000 clones, about 79% of them seen only once. Sequenced material: PBMCs. All receptors derive from a female donor in good health and CMV-seronegative. CDR3s include the opening cysteine and the closing phenylalanine or tryptophan. D genes are given only for firm matches. Not all rows give a size; the values are once, few, many and, for expanded clones, a class.

J gene: TRBJ2-1
clone size: NA
V gene: TRBV9
D gene: NA
CDR3 protein: CASSGLTYREEQFF
CDR3 DNA: TGTGCCAGCAGCGGACTAACCTATCGGGAAGAGCAGTTCTTC

J gene: TRBJ2-3
clone size: NA
V gene: TRBV28
D gene: NA
CDR3 protein: CASSSRGADTQYF
CDR3 DNA: TGTGCCAGCAGTTCCAGGGGAGCAGATACGCAGTATTTT

J gene: TRBJ1-5
clone size: NA
V gene: TRBV2
D gene: NA
CDR3 protein: CASMEGLSNQPQHF
CDR3 DNA: TGTGCCAGCATGGAGGGGCTAAGCAATCAGCCCCAGCATTTT

J gene: TRBJ2-5
clone size: NA
V gene: TRBV9
D gene: NA
CDR3 protein: CASSVGEGGRNQETQYF
CDR3 DNA: TGTGCCAGCAGCGTAGGTGAGGGTGGGCGGAACCAAGAGACCCAGTACTTC

J gene: TRBJ1-2
clone size: NA
V gene: TRBV4-3
D gene: NA
CDR3 protein: CASSQDNRVGGYTF
CDR3 DNA: TGCGCCAGCAGCCAAGATAACAGGGTGGGCGGCTACACCTTC

J gene: TRBJ1-4
clone size: few
V gene: TRBV4-1
D gene: NA
CDR3 protein: CASSQVEQVNEKLFF
CDR3 DNA: TGCGCCAGCAGCCAAGTAGAGCAGGTTAATGAAAAACTGTTTTTT

J gene: TRBJ2-5
clone size: NA
V gene: TRBV28
D gene: NA
CDR3 protein: CASSFIRRGTQYF
CDR3 DNA: TGTGCCAGCAGTTTTATCCGGAGGGGGACCCAGTACTTC

J gene: TRBJ1-1
clone size: NA
V gene: TRBV5-4
D gene: TRBD1
CDR3 protein: CASSLTGGTEAFF
CDR3 DNA: TGTGCCAGCAGCTTAACAGGGGGCACTGAAGCTTTCTTT

J gene: TRBJ1-2
clone size: NA
V gene: TRBV28
D gene: NA
CDR3 protein: CASSLFPGYYGYTF
CDR3 DNA: TGTGCCAGCAGTTTATTTCCAGGGTACTATGGCTACACCTTC

J gene: TRBJ1-2
clone size: NA
V gene: TRBV19
D gene: NA
CDR3 protein: CASRTDSWFGYTF
CDR3 DNA: TGTGCCAGTAGGACGGACAGTTGGTTTGGCTACACCTTC

J gene: TRBJ2-1
clone size: once
V gene: TRBV28
D gene: TRBD2
CDR3 protein: CASSYGTRGNNEQFF
CDR3 DNA: TGTGCCAGCAGTTACGGGACTAGAGGCAACAATGAGCAGTTCTTC

J gene: TRBJ2-1
clone size: few
V gene: TRBV7-9
D gene: TRBD2
CDR3 protein: CASNSSPLPSGYNEQFF
CDR3 DNA: TGTGCCAGCAATTCTTCCCCCCTTCCTAGCGGATACAATGAGCAGTTCTTC

J gene: TRBJ2-3
clone size: NA
V gene: TRBV27
D gene: TRBD2
CDR3 protein: CASSLYPGLAGTTDTQYF
CDR3 DNA: TGTGCCAGCAGTTTATATCCGGGACTAGCGGGAACCACAGATACGCAGTATTTT

J gene: TRBJ2-7
clone size: NA
V gene: TRBV5-6
D gene: NA
CDR3 protein: CASSLASYEQYF
CDR3 DNA: TGTGCCAGCAGCTTGGCGTCTTACGAGCAGTACTTC

J gene: TRBJ2-7
clone size: once
V gene: TRBV29-1
D gene: NA
CDR3 protein: CSVGGAGVSEQYF
CDR3 DNA: TGCAGCGTTGGGGGGGCGGGGGTATCCGAGCAGTACTTC

J gene: TRBJ1-2
clone size: NA
V gene: TRBV18
D gene: NA
CDR3 protein: CASSSDIYGYTF
CDR3 DNA: TGTGCCAGCTCATCAGACATCTATGGCTACACCTTC

J gene: TRBJ2-1
clone size: NA
V gene: TRBV11-3
D gene: TRBD2
CDR3 protein: CASSFAGTSSYNEQFF
CDR3 DNA: TGTGCCAGCAGCTTCGCGGGGACTAGCTCCTACAATGAGCAGTTCTTC

J gene: TRBJ2-5
clone size: NA
V gene: TRBV28
D gene: NA
CDR3 protein: CASSFRAGETQYF
CDR3 DNA: TGTGCCAGCAGTTTTAGGGCAGGGGAGACCCAGTACTTC

J gene: TRBJ1-2
clone size: NA
V gene: TRBV18
D gene: TRBD1
CDR3 protein: CASSPNGGAGGYGYTF
CDR3 DNA: TGTGCCAGCTCACCAAATGGGGGCGCAGGGGGTTATGGCTACACCTTC

J gene: TRBJ2-1
clone size: NA
V gene: TRBV27
D gene: NA
CDR3 protein: CASSWGLSGNEQFF
CDR3 DNA: TGTGCCAGCAGTTGGGGACTTAGTGGCAATGAGCAGTTCTTC

J gene: TRBJ2-1
clone size: NA
V gene: TRBV28
D gene: TRBD2
CDR3 protein: CASSPISGSGNEQFF
CDR3 DNA: TGTGCCAGCAGTCCCATTAGCGGGAGCGGCAATGAGCAGTTCTTC

J gene: TRBJ1-1
clone size: NA
V gene: TRBV6-1
D gene: NA
CDR3 protein: CASSEREGGEAFF
CDR3 DNA: TGTGCCAGCAGTGAAAGGGAGGGAGGTGAAGCTTTCTTT

J gene: TRBJ1-4
clone size: NA
V gene: TRBV5-1
D gene: NA
CDR3 protein: CASSENTGSNEKLFF
CDR3 DNA: TGCGCCAGCAGCGAGAATACAGGGAGCAATGAAAAACTGTTTTTT

J gene: TRBJ2-4
clone size: few
V gene: TRBV4-2
D gene: TRBD2
CDR3 protein: CASSHLRTSEGIQYF
CDR3 DNA: TGTGCCAGCAGCCATTTACGGACTAGCGAGGGCATTCAGTACTTC

J gene: TRBJ1-4
clone size: NA
V gene: TRBV18
D gene: NA
CDR3 protein: CASSTSGTTNEKLFF
CDR3 DNA: TGTGCCAGCTCAACTTCAGGGACTACTAATGAAAAACTGTTTTTT

J gene: TRBJ2-7
clone size: NA
V gene: TRBV4-3
D gene: TRBD2
CDR3 protein: CASSQGTSGGAYEQYF
CDR3 DNA: TGCGCCAGCAGCCAGGGCACTAGCGGGGGGGCCTACGAGCAGTACTTC

J gene: TRBJ1-2
clone size: NA
V gene: TRBV9
D gene: NA
CDR3 protein: CASSVGLESNYGYTF
CDR3 DNA: TGTGCCAGCAGCGTAGGTCTAGAATCTAACTATGGCTACACCTTC

J gene: TRBJ2-7
clone size: NA
V gene: TRBV2
D gene: NA
CDR3 protein: CASSESGQISYEQYF
CDR3 DNA: TGTGCCAGCAGTGAGTCTGGACAGATCTCCTACGAGCAGTACTTC

J gene: TRBJ1-5
clone size: NA
V gene: TRBV5-1
D gene: NA
CDR3 protein: CASRAGNNQPQHF
CDR3 DNA: TGCGCCAGCAGGGCCGGGAACAATCAGCCCCAGCATTTT

J gene: TRBJ1-2
clone size: NA
V gene: TRBV7-9
D gene: TRBD1
CDR3 protein: CASSRDRGADNYGYTF
CDR3 DNA: TGTGCCAGCAGCCGGGACAGGGGCGCAGATAACTATGGCTACACCTTC

J gene: TRBJ1-1
clone size: NA
V gene: TRBV18
D gene: TRBD1
CDR3 protein: CASSPGSGTGYTEAFF
CDR3 DNA: TGTGCCAGCTCGCCTGGATCCGGGACAGGGTACACTGAAGCTTTCTTT

J gene: TRBJ1-2
clone size: NA
V gene: TRBV30
D gene: NA
CDR3 protein: CAWSAPAGLYGYTF
CDR3 DNA: TGTGCCTGGAGTGCCCCGGCAGGGCTCTATGGCTACACCTTC

J gene: TRBJ2-7
clone size: NA
V gene: TRBV27
D gene: TRBD1
CDR3 protein: CASRPDREYYEQYF
CDR3 DNA: TGTGCCAGCAGACCGGACAGGGAATACTACGAGCAGTACTTC

J gene: TRBJ2-7
clone size: NA
V gene: TRBV7-8
D gene: TRBD2
CDR3 protein: CASSSRLAGVVREQYF
CDR3 DNA: TGTGCCAGCAGCTCGAGACTAGCGGGAGTAGTTAGGGAGCAGTACTTC

J gene: TRBJ2-7
clone size: NA
V gene: TRBV7-8
D gene: TRBD2
CDR3 protein: CASSSQVGSGSYEQYF
CDR3 DNA: TGTGCCAGCAGCTCCCAGGTGGGTAGCGGGAGCTACGAGCAGTACTTC

J gene: TRBJ2-5
clone size: NA
V gene: TRBV5-6
D gene: NA
CDR3 protein: CASSLDPGQETQYF
CDR3 DNA: TGTGCCAGCAGTTTGGATCCAGGGCAAGAGACCCAGTACTTC

J gene: TRBJ1-1
clone size: NA
V gene: TRBV18
D gene: NA
CDR3 protein: CASSPPGGAQNTEAFF
CDR3 DNA: TGTGCCAGCTCACCCCCGGGAGGGGCCCAGAACACTGAAGCTTTCTTT

J gene: TRBJ1-4
clone size: once
V gene: TRBV28
D gene: TRBD1
CDR3 protein: CASSPGQGGEKLFF
CDR3 DNA: TGTGCCAGCAGCCCGGGACAGGGGGGTGAAAAACTGTTTTTT

J gene: TRBJ1-2
clone size: NA
V gene: TRBV5-4
D gene: TRBD1
CDR3 protein: CASSLGGQGALNYGYTF
CDR3 DNA: TGTGCCAGCAGCTTGGGTGGACAGGGGGCCCTTAACTATGGCTACACCTTC

J gene: TRBJ1-1
clone size: NA
V gene: TRBV20-1
D gene: NA
CDR3 protein: CSATSTIRAFF
CDR3 DNA: TGCAGTGCTACCTCAACCATCCGGGCTTTCTTT

J gene: TRBJ1-1
clone size: NA
V gene: TRBV18
D gene: TRBD1
CDR3 protein: CASSRGWTGSTEAFF
CDR3 DNA: TGTGCCAGCTCACGCGGCTGGACAGGGAGCACTGAAGCTTTCTTT

J gene: TRBJ2-6
clone size: NA
V gene: TRBV10-3
D gene: NA
CDR3 protein: CAIREGSGANGLTF
CDR3 DNA: TGTGCCATCAGGGAGGGTTCTGGGGCCAACGGCCTGACTTTC

J gene: TRBJ1-2
clone size: few
V gene: TRBV29-1
D gene: NA
CDR3 protein: CSGYWANYGYTF
CDR3 DNA: TGCAGCGGCTATTGGGCGAACTATGGCTACACCTTC

J gene: TRBJ1-2
clone size: NA
V gene: TRBV7-2
D gene: NA
CDR3 protein: CASTSREGWDYGYTF
CDR3 DNA: TGTGCCAGCACCTCCCGGGAAGGGTGGGACTATGGCTACACCTTC

J gene: TRBJ2-5
clone size: once
V gene: TRBV18
D gene: NA
CDR3 protein: CASSPRRRGGETQYF
CDR3 DNA: TGTGCCAGCTCACCACGGCGCAGGGGAGGGGAGACCCAGTACTTC

J gene: TRBJ1-1
clone size: few
V gene: TRBV7-9
D gene: TRBD1
CDR3 protein: CASSLGTGARRGLF
CDR3 DNA: TGTGCCAGCAGCTTAGGAACAGGGGCTCGAAGGGGTCTCTTT

J gene: TRBJ2-7
clone size: NA
V gene: TRBV5-1
D gene: TRBD2
CDR3 protein: CASSKWTSGYEQYF
CDR3 DNA: TGCGCCAGCAGCAAGTGGACTAGCGGCTACGAGCAGTACTTC

J gene: TRBJ2-6
clone size: NA
V gene: TRBV19
D gene: NA
CDR3 protein: CASIRSDSGANGLTF
CDR3 DNA: TGTGCCAGTATCCGCTCCGACTCTGGGGCCAACGGCCTGACTTTC